A selection of T cell receptor beta chains follows, all from one sample in a study of blood T cell repertoires in COVID-19. Produced via immunoSEQ multiplex PCR; TCRdb's table is partial and in-frame only. The top ten clones hold more than 1.5% of a sample with under 250,000 clones, over 75% of them seen once. The source material was PBMCs or T cells enriched from blood (not recorded which). The receptors come from a man aged 40-50 years who had recovered from COVID-19. CDR3s include the opening cysteine and the closing phenylalanine or tryptophan. D genes are given only for firm matches. Clone sizes are given selectively: once, few, many, or a class where the clone is expanded.

DNA: TGCGCCAGCAGCTTGGGGGACAGGGGCTGGTATGGCTACACCTTC
CDR3: CASSLGDRGWYGYTF
size: -
D: TRBD1
J: TRBJ1-2
V: TRBV5-1

DNA: TGTGCCAGCCTACCGGGAGGCTACACCTTC
CDR3: CASLPGGYTF
size: -
D: -
J: TRBJ1-2
V: TRBV27

DNA: TGTGCCAGTAGTAAGGGACAGGCGGCGCTGAGTACTGAAGCTTTCTTT
CDR3: CASSKGQAALSTEAFF
size: -
D: TRBD1
J: TRBJ1-1
V: TRBV19

DNA: TGTGCCAGCAGCTTAGACAGAACCCATGGCTACACCTTC
CDR3: CASSLDRTHGYTF
size: -
D: -
J: TRBJ1-2
V: TRBV7-2

DNA: TGTGCCAGCAGCGTAGCTGCGGGCACAGATACGCAGTATTTT
CDR3: CASSVAAGTDTQYF
size: -
D: -
J: TRBJ2-3
V: TRBV9

DNA: TGTGCCAGCAGCCCCCGGGACAGGGTGGAAACAGCTTTCTTT
CDR3: CASSPRDRVETAFF
size: few
D: TRBD1
J: TRBJ1-1
V: TRBV6-5

DNA: TGCGCCAGCAGCTTCGGCGGGAGGGTATACAATGAGCAGTTCTTC
CDR3: CASSFGGRVYNEQFF
size: -
D: TRBD2
J: TRBJ2-1
V: TRBV5-1

DNA: TGCGCCAGCAGCTTGGAGGGACAGGCGATGAACACTGAAGCTTTCTTT
CDR3: CASSLEGQAMNTEAFF
size: -
D: TRBD1
J: TRBJ1-1
V: TRBV5-1

DNA: TGTGCCAGCAGCTCTAGCGGGGGGCACAATGAGCAGTTCTTC
CDR3: CASSSSGGHNEQFF
size: once
D: TRBD2
J: TRBJ2-1
V: TRBV11-2

DNA: TGCGCCAGCAGCTTGGTAGGTGTTAGCGGGAGGGCCCGAAATGAGCAGTTCTTC
CDR3: CASSLVGVSGRARNEQFF
size: -
D: TRBD2
J: TRBJ2-1
V: TRBV5-1

DNA: TGTGCCTGGACCCTCGGTAGCTATGGCTACACCTTC
CDR3: CAWTLGSYGYTF
size: -
D: -
J: TRBJ1-2
V: TRBV30

DNA: TGTGCCACCAGCCCGAACGCGGCCCCCACAGATACGCAGTATTTT
CDR3: CATSPNAAPTDTQYF
size: -
D: -
J: TRBJ2-3
V: TRBV15

DNA: TGCGCCAGCAGCCAACAGGGTAATAATTCACCCCTCCACTTT
CDR3: CASSQQGNNSPLHF
size: -
D: -
J: TRBJ1-6
V: TRBV4-3

DNA: TGCGCCAGCAGTCCCGACAGGGATGCAACTAATGAAAAACTGTTTTTT
CDR3: CASSPDRDATNEKLFF
size: -
D: TRBD1
J: TRBJ1-4
V: TRBV4-1

DNA: TGTGCCACCAGCAGCTTACCGGGACAGGGTCGCGGTAATGAAAAACTGTTTTTT
CDR3: CATSSLPGQGRGNEKLFF
size: -
D: TRBD1
J: TRBJ1-4
V: TRBV15

DNA: TGTGCCACCAGTGATTTTCAGACTAGTGGTTCCTACAATGAGCAGTTCTTC
CDR3: CATSDFQTSGSYNEQFF
size: -
D: -
J: TRBJ2-1
V: TRBV24-1

DNA: TGTGCCAGCAGTTTAGGGGGGAACTATGGCTACACCTTC
CDR3: CASSLGGNYGYTF
size: -
D: -
J: TRBJ1-2
V: TRBV27

DNA: TGTGCCAGCAGCTGGCGGGGATTGGGCAATCAGCCCCAGCATTTT
CDR3: CASSWRGLGNQPQHF
size: -
D: -
J: TRBJ1-5
V: TRBV5-8

DNA: TGCGCCAGCAGCGGACTAGCGGGAGGGCACTACGAGCAGTACTTC
CDR3: CASSGLAGGHYEQYF
size: -
D: TRBD2
J: TRBJ2-7
V: TRBV5-1

DNA: TGTGCCAGCAGCCCCAGGGTCTCTGGAAACACCATATATTTT
CDR3: CASSPRVSGNTIYF
size: -
D: -
J: TRBJ1-3
V: TRBV6-5

DNA: TGTGCCAGCAGCTTAGAATTAGCTAGCGGGGAGAACACCGGGGAGCTGTTTTTT
CDR3: CASSLELASGENTGELFF
size: -
D: TRBD2
J: TRBJ2-2
V: TRBV7-2

DNA: TGTGCCAGCAGTGAAAATGTCCAGGGGAAGAGCGGGGAGCTGTTTTTT
CDR3: CASSENVQGKSGELFF
size: -
D: -
J: TRBJ2-2
V: TRBV2

DNA: TGTGCCAGCAGCTTAAGTCGGGGGAGGTACGAGCAGTACTTC
CDR3: CASSLSRGRYEQYF
size: -
D: -
J: TRBJ2-7
V: TRBV7-2

DNA: TGTGCCAGCAGTTTTCAGGAGAACACTGAAGCTTTCTTT
CDR3: CASSFQENTEAFF
size: -
D: -
J: TRBJ1-1
V: TRBV12-3/TRBV12-4

DNA: TGTGCCAGCAGTGACTCGTCGTCTAGCGGGGCCCCCGCCGGGGAGCTGTTTTTT
CDR3: CASSDSSSSGAPAGELFF
size: once
D: TRBD2
J: TRBJ2-2
V: TRBV6-4

DNA: TGTGCCAGTAGTCTACAGGGGAATGAGATTAGCAATCAGCCCCAGCATTTT
CDR3: CASSLQGNEISNQPQHF
size: -
D: TRBD1
J: TRBJ1-5
V: TRBV19

DNA: TGCGCCAGCAGCCTCTGGACAGGGGAGGGCACTGAAGCTTTCTTT
CDR3: CASSLWTGEGTEAFF
size: -
D: TRBD1
J: TRBJ1-1
V: TRBV4-1

DNA: TGTGCCAGCTCACCGTTTTGGGGACAGGGGACCTACGAGCAGTACTTC
CDR3: CASSPFWGQGTYEQYF
size: -
D: TRBD1
J: TRBJ2-7
V: TRBV18

DNA: TGTGCCAGCAGTGAGACAGCTAACAATGAAAAACTGTTTTTT
CDR3: CASSETANNEKLFF
size: -
D: -
J: TRBJ1-4
V: TRBV6-4